This entry lists 30 T cell receptor beta chains sequenced from one sample in a study of blood T cell repertoires in COVID-19. Sequencing was performed with immunoSEQ multiplex PCR; in TCRdb, only in-frame clones are kept and a portion is missing. This table holds 100,000 to 150,000 clones, 88% found once. The sequencing sample was made of peripheral blood. The source is a man between 65 and 80 years old with active COVID-19.

The chain uses TRBV7-2 and TRBJ1-1; 7 nucleotides agree with TRBD1. CDR1 and CDR2 (germline): SGHTA, FQGNSA. The CDR3 is made up of 16 amino acids. The V gene end was trimmed by 1 base and the J gene end by 0 bases; junction bases not matched to a gene: 5. CDR3: CASSLDRDSMNTEAFF. CDR3 bases: TGTGCCAGCAGCTTAGACCGGGACAGTATGAACACTGAAGCTTTCTTT.

This chain connects TRBV11-3 to TRBJ2-3, with 9 bases identical to TRBD1. This CDR3 contains 16 residues. Germline V gene lookup returns CDR1 SGHNT and CDR2 YENEEA. V shed 5 bases and J 4 bases; nucleotides not matched to a gene: 10. The CDR3 reads CASSKYRGQGPDTQYF. The CDR3 DNA is TGTGCCAGCAGCAAGTATAGGGGACAGGGACCAGATACGCAGTATTTT.

This chain links TRBV7-9 with TRBJ1-1; TRBD1 matches 8 bases. V shed 5 bases, J shed 3 bases, and the junction held 5 bases outside the gene matches. CDR3 size: 14 residues. Germline-derived CDR1 and CDR2 are SEHNR and FQNEAQ (reference sequence). Here the CDR3 reads CASSTGQGDTEAFF. CDR3 coding DNA: TGTGCCAGCAGCACTGGACAGGGTGACACTGAAGCTTTCTTT. The full variable domain, completed using reference TRBV7-9 and TRBJ1-1, is DTGVSQNPRHKITKRGQNVTFRCDPISEHNRLYWYRQTLGQGPEFLTYFQNEAQLEKSRLLSDRFSAERPKGSFSTLEIQRTEQGDSAMYLCASSTGQGDTEAFFGQGTRLTVV.

This chain connects TRBV28 to TRBJ2-7, with D tentatively TRBD1 (6 bases). CDR3 length: 14 residues. CDR1 MDHEN and CDR2 SYDVKM come from the germline V gene. Trimming took off 3 bases at V and 0 bases at J, with 9 bases between the two ends. The CDR3 DNA reads as TGTGCCAGCAGTTTCCGGGACATCTCCTACGAGCAGTACTTC. It codes for CASSFRDISYEQYF.

This sequence joins TRBV28 and TRBJ1-1, with 7 bases that match TRBD1. This CDR3 is built from 16 residues. The germline CDR1 and CDR2 sequences are MDHEN and SYDVKM. V was pared by 5 bases and J by 4 bases, with 13 bases of the junction left unmatched. CDR3 amino acids: CASSPPGGQGGTEAFF. DNA for the CDR3: TGTGCCAGCAGTCCCCCCGGAGGGCAGGGGGGCACTGAAGCTTTCTTT.

V usage is TRBV11-3 and J usage is TRBJ2-5; 9 positions match TRBD2. The trim removed 2 bases at V and 1 base at J, leaving 11 bases unmatched. The CDR3 loop spans 18 amino acids. Germline values: CDR1 SGHNT, CDR2 YENEEA. As DNA, the CDR3 is TGTGCCAGCAGCTTAAAGATAGGGCTAGCGGGGCTCCAAGAGACCCAGTACTTC. It is translated as CASSLKIGLAGLQETQYF.

The chain recombines TRBV28 with TRBJ1-3; 10 bases agree with TRBD1. CDR1 and CDR2 (germline): MDHEN, SYDVKM. This CDR3 comprises 18 residues. With 6 bases clipped from V and 0 bases from J, the junction kept 11 bases outside the gene matches. CDR3 protein: CASRSRTGGDVSGNTIYF. CDR3 DNA: TGTGCCAGCAGGAGCCGGACAGGGGGTGATGTCTCTGGAAACACCATATATTTT.

The chain employs TRBV27 and TRBJ1-6, with D maybe TRBD1 (5 bases). CDR3 size: 16 residues. The V and J ends lost 6 bases and 5 bases respectively, with 17 bases between them. Germline V gene lookup returns CDR1 MNHEY and CDR2 SMNVEV (reference sequence). CDR3 protein: CASSRQSRTHNSPLHF. The CDR3 coding sequence is TGTGCCAGCAGCCGACAGTCCCGAACGCATAATTCACCCCTCCACTTT.

This clone was seen once. This rearrangement joins TRBV28 to TRBJ1-5; 10 bases align to TRBD1. The V segment lost 6 bases and the J segment 7 bases; nucleotides outside the gene matches: 12. The germline CDR1 and CDR2 sequences are MDHEN and SYDVKM. The CDR3 runs to 16 residues. The DNA of the CDR3 is TGTGCCAGCAGCCCCTCACTAGGACAGGGGGACCAGCCCCAGCATTTT. It translates to CASSPSLGQGDQPQHF.

The chain couples TRBV28 to TRBJ1-5, with 8 bases matching TRBD1. The V and J ends lost 2 bases and 5 bases, in that order; junction bases with no gene match: 8. CDR3 length equals 16 residues. The germline V gene has CDR1 MDHEN and CDR2 SYDVKM. For the CDR3, the DNA is TGTGCCAGCAGTTTAATCCGACAGGGGACGTATCAGCCCCAGCATTTT. Translated: CASSLIRQGTYQPQHF.

This chain joins TRBV9 and TRBJ1-6; the match to TRBD1 covers 9 bases. CDR3 size: 16 residues. The V segment lost 1 base and the J segment 3 bases; nucleotides outside the gene matches: 2. Germline CDR1 SGDLS, CDR2 YYNGEE. CDR3 bases: TGTGCCAGCAGCGTACGGGACAGGGTCTATAATTCACCCCTCCACTTT. It specifies CASSVRDRVYNSPLHF.

The chain carries TRBV28 and TRBJ2-7; D ambiguous. The V end was cut by 2 bases, the J end by 4 bases, with 6 bases between. This CDR3 is built from 12 residues. The germline V gene encodes CDR1 MDHEN and CDR2 SYDVKM. The CDR3 coding sequence is TGTGCCAGCAGTTTAGGCAGGTACGAGCAGTACTTC. It codes for CASSLGRYEQYF.

The chain uses TRBV2 and TRBJ1-1; D call uncertain. CDR1 SNHLY and CDR2 FYNNEI come from the germline V gene. V was trimmed by 1 base and J by 8 bases, leaving 8 bases between them. The CDR3 totals 12 residues. The CDR3 DNA reads as TGTGCCAGCAGTGAAGATCTACGAGAAGCTTTCTTT. Protein: CASSEDLREAFF.

This clone appeared once. The J gene is TRBJ2-5, the V gene TRBV7-9, with D possibly TRBD2 on 6 matching bases. The CDR3 has 14 residues. CDR1 and CDR2 from the germline V gene are SEHNR and FQNEAQ (reference sequence). The V end lost 3 bases, the J end lost 2 bases, and 10 bases lay between the germline ends. CDR3 sequence (DNA): TGTGCCAGCAGCTTTAACAGCGGGCAAGAGACCCAGTACTTC. Encoded protein: CASSFNSGQETQYF.

This chain joins TRBV5-1 and TRBJ2-1, with TRBD2 identical over 15 bases. This CDR3 has 15 residues. Germline V gives CDR1 SGHRS, CDR2 YFSETQ. J gave up 7 bases and V 5 bases, and 4 bases lay outside the gene matches. The CDR3 reads CASSHGLAGGNEQFF. The CDR3 DNA reads TGCGCCAGCAGTCACGGACTAGCGGGAGGGAATGAGCAGTTCTTC.

This clone was found once. The chain carries TRBV5-6 and TRBJ2-3; D is unclear. The V and J ends lost 1 base and 4 bases respectively, with 7 bases between them. The CDR3 runs 13 residues. In germline, CDR1 is SGHDT, CDR2 YYEEEE. The DNA for the CDR3 is TGTGCCAGCAGCTTGTCCAGTCCAGATACGCAGTATTTT. This sequence encodes CASSLSSPDTQYF.

The chain couples TRBV6-5 to TRBJ2-2, with D possibly TRBD2 on 6 matching bases. CDR1 is MNHEY and CDR2 is SVGAGI in the germline V gene. CDR3 length: 14 residues. The V and J ends lost 8 bases and 7 bases respectively, with 17 bases between them. This chain's CDR3 is CASSRLGGGGELFF. The CDR3 region has the DNA TGTGCCAGCTCGCGTCTGGGGGGAGGCGGGGAGCTGTTTTTT.

This clone occurred once. The chain recombines TRBV28 with TRBJ2-2, with no clear D. Looked up from germline, CDR1 is MDHEN and CDR2 is SYDVKM. V dropped 2 bases and J dropped 5 bases, with 6 bases sitting between them. The CDR3 sequence is 13 residues long. CDR3 loop: CASSLLGTGELFF. The CDR3 DNA is TGTGCCAGCAGTTTACTAGGAACCGGGGAGCTGTTTTTT.

The chain is built from TRBV2 and TRBJ1-1; D is unclear. The CDR3 consists of 12 residues. Germline CDR1 reads SNHLY; CDR2 reads FYNNEI. Trimming stripped 3 bases from V and 8 bases from J, with 10 bases between. CDR3 nucleotide sequence: TGTGCCAGCAGTGAGGGCAGCGGGGAAGCTTTCTTT. This translates into CASSEGSGEAFF.

V gene TRBV28 combines with J gene TRBJ2-7; TRBD1 aligns across 9 bases. Germline V gene data show CDR1 as MDHEN and CDR2 as SYDVKM. The CDR3 loop spans 15 amino acids. V was pared by 5 bases and J by 4 bases, with 9 bases of the junction left unmatched. CDR3 residues: CASSPSGQGRYEQYF. DNA for the CDR3: TGTGCCAGCAGTCCGTCGGGACAGGGAAGATACGAGCAGTACTTC.

V gene TRBV9 combines with J gene TRBJ2-1; 11 bases fit TRBD2. Germline trimming cut 3 bases from V and 1 base from J; bases unmatched to any gene: 3. This CDR3 contains 16 residues. Germline lookup yields CDR1 SGDLS and CDR2 YYNGEE. The CDR3 bases are TGTGCCAGCAGCGCGGGGACTAGCGGTTCCTACAATGAGCAGTTCTTC. This gives the protein CASSAGTSGSYNEQFF.

This clone has just one count. The chain uses TRBV19 and TRBJ2-1, with D hard to call. The ends were cut back, 2 bases at V and 7 bases at J, with 15 bases in the middle. CDR3 length: 15 amino acids. Germline CDR1 and CDR2: LNHDA and SQIVND (reference sequence). The CDR3 reads CASSIQETVGNEQFF. For the CDR3, the DNA is TGTGCCAGTAGTATACAGGAAACGGTTGGGAATGAGCAGTTCTTC.

V and J are TRBV6-6 and TRBJ2-7; 8 nucleotides line up with TRBD2. Germline V CDR1 and CDR2: MNHNY, SVGAGI (reference sequence). V was clipped by 7 bases and J by 3 bases; unmatched bases: 8. The CDR3 is 14 amino acids. CDR3 region: CASTSTAGGYEQYF. CDR3 DNA sequence: TGTGCCAGCACCTCGACCGCGGGGGGCTACGAGCAGTACTTC.

The rearrangement links TRBV4-3 to TRBJ1-2; 9 bases match TRBD1. Germline-derived CDR1 and CDR2 are LGHNA and YSLEER. The CDR3 sequence is 17 residues long. Germline trimming cut 1 base from V and 7 bases from J; bases unmatched to any gene: 13. CDR3 amino acids: CASSQGLWDRVVRGYTF. CDR3 in DNA: TGCGCCAGCAGCCAAGGGCTCTGGGACAGGGTGGTTCGTGGCTACACCTTC.

V gene TRBV15 combines with J gene TRBJ1-5, with D perhaps matching TRBD1 (6 bases). The germline V and J ends were trimmed by 0 bases and 2 bases, with 11 bases remaining between them. This CDR3 comprises 16 residues. Looked up from germline, CDR1 is LNHNV and CDR2 is YYDKDF (reference sequence). CDR3: CATSRDQGFGNQPQHF. CDR3 bases: TGTGCCACCAGCAGAGATCAGGGGTTCGGCAATCAGCCCCAGCATTTT.

This clone appeared once. The genes are TRBV6-5 and TRBJ2-4, with TRBD1 matching over 8 bases. The CDR3 contains 12 residues. Per germline, CDR1 MNHEY and CDR2 SVGAGI. Trimming cost V 5 bases and J 7 bases; bases outside gene matches: 1. DNA for the CDR3: TGTGCCAGCAGTCGACAGGGGAACATTCAGTACTTC. Translated: CASSRQGNIQYF.

In its sample, this clone was seen once. The rearrangement joins TRBV11-2 to TRBJ2-5; 10 bases are shared with TRBD1. Germline V CDR1 and CDR2: SGHAT, FQNNGV. The CDR3 sequence is 14 residues long. V gave up 4 bases and J gave up 5 bases; unmatched junction bases: 4. CDR3 loop: CASSSGQGRETQYF. The CDR3 nucleotides are TGTGCCAGCAGCTCGGGACAGGGGAGGGAGACCCAGTACTTC.

V and J are TRBV7-8 and TRBJ2-7, with 9 positions matching TRBD1. There are 14 residues in the CDR3. Germline lookup yields CDR1 SGHVS and CDR2 FQNEAQ. V shed 5 bases, J shed 2 bases, and the junction held 4 bases outside the gene matches. The CDR3 loop is CASSPGQGPYEQYF. The DNA of the CDR3 is TGTGCCAGCAGCCCCGGACAGGGGCCCTACGAGCAGTACTTC.

The chain links TRBV15 to TRBJ1-1; D gene uncertain. From germline, CDR1 is LNHNV and CDR2 YYDKDF (reference sequence). The ends were cut back, 1 base at V and 1 base at J, with 7 bases in the middle. The CDR3 runs to 14 residues. CDR3 sequence reads: CATSRGLGNTEAFF. CDR3 nucleotide sequence: TGTGCCACCAGCAGAGGTCTAGGGAACACTGAAGCTTTCTTT.

This chain connects TRBV5-1 to TRBJ1-1; D is undetermined. The V and J ends lost 0 bases and 3 bases respectively, with 6 bases between them. Germline CDR1 reads SGHRS; CDR2 reads YFSETQ. The CDR3 sequence is 13 residues long. CDR3 loop: CASSLERHTEAFF. The DNA of the CDR3 is TGCGCCAGCAGCTTGGAGAGGCACACTGAAGCTTTCTTT. The variable domain in full, with the rest retrieved from reference TRBV5-1 and TRBJ1-1, is KAGVTQTPRYLIKTRGQQVTLSCSPISGHRSVSWYQQTPGQGLQFLFEYFSETQRNKGNFPGRFSGRQFSNSRSEMNVSTLELGDSALYLCASSLERHTEAFFGQGTRLTVV.